The rows below give T cell receptor beta chains drawn from one sample of a study of radiation and T cells in renal cell carcinoma. Clones were sequenced by immunoSEQ multiplex PCR, and TCRdb holds only the in-frame ones, with some missing. In the table there are tens of thousands of clones, roughly 64% of which are singletons. Sequencing used tumor tissue, obtained from a patient whose treatment was nephrectomy without radiotherapy. The receptors come from a man aged 35 to 55 with renal cell carcinoma. CDR3s include the opening cysteine and the closing phenylalanine or tryptophan. The D gene is left open where the match is weak. The size entry is marked missing in some rows and otherwise reads once, few, many or a size class.

D gene,V gene,clone size,J gene,CDR3 DNA,CDR3 protein
TRBD2,TRBV11-3,-,TRBJ2-1,TGTGCCAGCAGCCTGTCGGGGGGGCCCGATGAGCAGTTCTTC,CASSLSGGPDEQFF
TRBD1,TRBV6-1,-,TRBJ1-4,TGTGCCAGCAACCCCGGGACAGGGGTTGAAAAACTGTTTTTT,CASNPGTGVEKLFF
-,TRBV5-6,medium-sized,TRBJ1-5,TGTGCCAGCAGCTTGGGGGGGACTAGCAATCAGCCCCAGCATTTT,CASSLGGTSNQPQHF
TRBD2,TRBV19,-,TRBJ2-2,TGTGCCAGTAGTATGGCTAGCGGGGCCGGGGAGCTGTTTTTT,CASSMASGAGELFF
TRBD1,TRBV5-1,-,TRBJ2-2,TGCGCCAGCAGCTTGGACAGGGGGAACACCGGGGAGCTGTTTTTT,CASSLDRGNTGELFF
TRBD1,TRBV28,-,TRBJ1-5,TGTGCCAGCAGTTTAGGGACAGGTAATCAGCCCCAGCATTTT,CASSLGTGNQPQHF
TRBD1,TRBV7-8,-,TRBJ1-1,TGTGCCAGCAGCTTAGCGGACAGGGGGAACACTGAAGCTTTCTTT,CASSLADRGNTEAFF
TRBD2,TRBV11-2,-,TRBJ2-5,TGTGCCAGCAGCCCTAGCGGTTGGCAAGAGACCCAGTACTTC,CASSPSGWQETQYF
-,TRBV29-1,-,TRBJ1-1,TGCAGCGTTAGCGACAATAAGTTTTCGATAACTTTCTTT,CSVSDNKFSITFF
-,TRBV7-9,many,TRBJ1-2,TGTGCCAGCAGCCTCGGGAGAGCCAGTAACTATGGCTACACCTTC,CASSLGRASNYGYTF
TRBD1,TRBV27,-,TRBJ1-5,TGTGCCAGCAGTCTCGGGACAGGGCGCCGAGATCAGCCCCAGCATTTT,CASSLGTGRRDQPQHF
-,TRBV9,-,TRBJ2-3,TGTGCCAGCAGCGTTGCGGGGAACACAGATACGCAGTATTTT,CASSVAGNTDTQYF
-,TRBV10-3,-,TRBJ1-4,TGTGCCATCAGTGAAGGGACATCGAATGAAAAACTGTTTTTT,CAISEGTSNEKLFF
-,TRBV30,-,TRBJ2-2,TGTGCCTGGAGTTCGTCGTTCTGGGGGAGGACCGGGGAGCTGTTTTTT,CAWSSSFWGRTGELFF
-,TRBV10-3,-,TRBJ1-1,TGTGCCAGCATCGCCGACAGGCCAAGTAACACTGAAGCTTTCTTT,CASIADRPSNTEAFF
-,TRBV10-2,-,TRBJ1-4,TGCGCCAGCAGTACCGGGGGAACTAATGAAAAACTGTTTTTT,CASSTGGTNEKLFF
TRBD2,TRBV30,few,TRBJ2-1,TGTGCCTGGAGGGGACTAGCGGCCAATGAGCAGTTCTTC,CAWRGLAANEQFF